This paragraph reports one T cell receptor beta chain. Its matching antigen is unknown. The CDR3 is 11 amino acids. The germline V and J ends were trimmed by 5 bases and 6 bases, with 5 bases remaining between them. Germline values: CDR1 SGHVS, CDR2 FQNEAQ. Data came from immunoSEQ multiplex PCR; TCRdb stores just in-frame clones and leaves some out. The sample has about 140,000 clones; approximately 80% are singletons. These data are taken from a study of cytotoxic CD8 clonotypes in ibrutinib-treated CLL. Findings of the study overall: At baseline, clonality was higher than in age-matched healthy donors and correlated with CD8+ counts.

V gene TRBV7-8 combines with J gene TRBJ2-1; no clear D. This clonotype was sampled from a human donor with chronic lymphocytic leukemia. The starting material was PBMCs, obtained after 36 months of ibrutinib treatment. As DNA, the CDR3 is TGTGCCAGCAGCCAATTCAATGAGCAGTTCTTC. This translates into CASSQFNEQFF.